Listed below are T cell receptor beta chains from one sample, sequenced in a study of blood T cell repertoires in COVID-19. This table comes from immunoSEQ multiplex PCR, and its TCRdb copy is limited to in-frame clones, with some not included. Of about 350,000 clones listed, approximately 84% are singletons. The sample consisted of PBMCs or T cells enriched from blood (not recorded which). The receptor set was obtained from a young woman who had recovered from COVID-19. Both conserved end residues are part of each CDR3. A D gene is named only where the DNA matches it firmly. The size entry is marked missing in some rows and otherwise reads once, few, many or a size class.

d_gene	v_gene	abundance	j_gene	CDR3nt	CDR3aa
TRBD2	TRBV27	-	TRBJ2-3	TGTGCCAGCAGTTCGACTAGCCGGCGCCGGCGGGATACGCAGTATTTT	CASSSTSRRRRDTQYF
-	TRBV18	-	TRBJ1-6	TGTGCCAGCTCACCTGCCCCCCAAAAAAACAATAATTCACCCCTCCACTTT	CASSPAPQKNNNSPLHF
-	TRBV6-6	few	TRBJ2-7	TGTGCCAGCAGTCCCGGGACCTACGAGCAGTACTTC	CASSPGTYEQYF
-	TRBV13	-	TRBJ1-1	TGTGCCAGCAGCTCAACGGTTGAGAGGAACACTGAAGCTTTCTTT	CASSSTVERNTEAFF
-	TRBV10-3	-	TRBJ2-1	TGTGCCATCAGTGGGGCTGGTGAGCAGTTCTTC	CAISGAGEQFF
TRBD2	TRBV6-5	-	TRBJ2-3	TGTGCCAGCAGTTATCAAGCGGGGGGGCCCCCAGATACGCAGTATTTT	CASSYQAGGPPDTQYF
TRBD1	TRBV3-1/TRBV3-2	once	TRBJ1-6	TGTGCCAGCAGCCAAGCTTCAGGGGGCAATTCACCCCTCCACTTT	CASSQASGGNSPLHF
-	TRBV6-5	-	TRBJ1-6	TGTGCCAGCAGTTACTCAGCCAGGGGCGGATCACCCCTCCACTTT	CASSYSARGGSPLHF
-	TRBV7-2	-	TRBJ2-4	TGTGCCAGCAGCTCAGGACGGGAGAACATTCAGTACTTC	CASSSGRENIQYF
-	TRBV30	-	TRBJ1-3	TGTGCCTGGAGTGGGAGGGCCCTCTCTGGAAACACCATATATTTT	CAWSGRALSGNTIYF
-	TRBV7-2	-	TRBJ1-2	TGTGCCAGCAGCTTAGGATCAGGGAATAATGGCTACACCTTC	CASSLGSGNNGYTF
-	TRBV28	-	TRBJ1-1	TGTGCCAGCGAAACAGGGTTACCGAACACTGAAGCTTTCTTT	CASETGLPNTEAFF
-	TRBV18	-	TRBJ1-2	TGTGCCAGCTCACCGCCGGGTAGGGGGAGCTATGGCTACACCTTC	CASSPPGRGSYGYTF
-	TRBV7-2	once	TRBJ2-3	TGTGCCAGCAGCTTAGAACGGCGAACTAGTGATACGCAGTATTTT	CASSLERRTSDTQYF
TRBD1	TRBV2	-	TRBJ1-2	TGTGCCAGCAGTGAAGGGACAGGGTTCTACACCTTC	CASSEGTGFYTF
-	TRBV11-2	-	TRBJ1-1	TGTGCCAGCAGCTCCAGATCGAACACTGAAGCTTTCTTT	CASSSRSNTEAFF
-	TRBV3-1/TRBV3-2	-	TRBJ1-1	TGTGCCAGCAGACCGACCAGCGAAAAAACGAACACTGAAGCTTTCTTT	CASRPTSEKTNTEAFF
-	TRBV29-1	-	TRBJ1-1	TGCAGCGTTGAAGTCGGGGACACTGAAGCTTTCTTT	CSVEVGDTEAFF
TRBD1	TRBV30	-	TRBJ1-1	TGTGCCGGCCAAGGACAGGAGAACACTGAAGCTTTCTTT	CAGQGQENTEAFF
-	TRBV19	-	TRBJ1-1	TGTGCCAGTAGTTCGTTGGACAGGAACACTGAAGCTTTCTTT	CASSSLDRNTEAFF
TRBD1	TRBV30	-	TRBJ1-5	TGTGCCTGGAGTGTAACCGGACAGGGGCGCAATCAGCCCCAGCATTTT	CAWSVTGQGRNQPQHF
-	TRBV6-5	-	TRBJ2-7	TGTGCCACCCACACGGGGTACGAGCAGTACTTC	CATHTGYEQYF
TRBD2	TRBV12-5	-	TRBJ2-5	TGTGCTAGTGCTTACGGGGGGGCCTTTGGGGAGACCCAGTACTTC	CASAYGGAFGETQYF
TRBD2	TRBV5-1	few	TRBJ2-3	TGCGCCAGCAGCTTGGACAGCGGGGGGTTAGATACGCAGTATTTT	CASSLDSGGLDTQYF
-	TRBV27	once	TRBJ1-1	TGTGCCAGCAGGCACCCACAGGGTGGGGACACTGAAGCTTTCTTT	CASRHPQGGDTEAFF
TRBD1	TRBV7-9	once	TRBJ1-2	TGTGCCAGCAGCTTAGGGGACAGGGGTTCTTATGGCTACACCTTC	CASSLGDRGSYGYTF
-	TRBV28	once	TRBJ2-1	TGTGCCAGCCAGCTGTTGACAGGCACCTACAATGAGCAGTTCTTC	CASQLLTGTYNEQFF
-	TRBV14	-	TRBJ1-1	TGTGCCAGCAGCCCGACTTCCCGCACTGAAGCTTTCTTT	CASSPTSRTEAFF